Presented here are 24 T cell receptor beta chains from one specimen sequenced in a study of T cell repertoires in cytomegalovirus infection. Their cognate antigens are unknown. MiXCR was run by TCRdb on the reads, yielding one entry per CDR3 protein. The table has roughly 800,000 distinct CDR3 sequences, almost 30% seen once; the top ten hold approximately 14%. This specimen was cultured CD8+ T cells from PBMCs, taken from culture after CMV antigen stimulation. These TCRs come from a human donor in good health (CMV status not recorded). Some clones in this sample may be carry-over from other donors' samples.

This clonotype was seen a handful of times. The chain is built from TRBV12-3 or TRBV12-4 and TRBJ1-2; no reliable D call. Deletions cut 5 bases from V and 3 bases from J, with 10 bases between. The CDR3 extends over 13 amino acids. The CDR3 bases are TGTGCCAGCAGTATAGACGGATACTATGGCTACACCTTC. It encodes CASSIDGYYGYTF.

This clonotype has only a few counts. The chain uses TRBV24-1 and TRBJ2-3; D might be TRBD2 (7 bases). Germline assignment: CDR1 KGHDR and CDR2 SFDVKD. V lost 3 bases and J lost 5, with 35 bases in between. CDR3 size: 22 residues. CDR3 in amino acids: CATSDRPGRAGAYPEAQDTQYF. In DNA, the CDR3 is TGTGCCACCAGTGATCGCCCGGGGAGGGCGGGGGCCTACCCCGAAGCACAAGATACGCAGTATTTT.

Only a few counts were recorded for this clonotype. This chain uses TRBV7-6 with TRBJ1-1, with a possible D match to TRBD1 (5 bases). The CDR3 totals 16 residues. The V end lost 1 base, the J end lost 10 bases, and 22 bases lay between the germline ends. CDR1 is SGHVS, CDR2 FNYEAQ, per germline. The DNA for the CDR3 is TGTGCCAGCAGCTTAGGGGCGGGGACTCTCTTCGGAGGAGCTTTCTTT. Encoded protein: CASSLGAGTLFGGAFF. Based on the CDR3 plus reference TRBV7-6 and TRBJ1-1, the full variable domain is GAGVSQSPRYKVTKRGQDVALRCDPISGHVSLYWYRQALGQGPEFLTYFNYEAQQDKSGLPNDRFSAERPEGSISTLTIQRTEQRDSAMYRCASSLGAGTLFGGAFFGQGTRLTVV.

V usage is TRBV6-2 or TRBV6-3 and J usage is TRBJ2-7; 10 nucleotides line up with TRBD1. CDR3 size: 13 residues. Trimming cost V 7 bases and J 7 bases; bases outside gene matches: 7. Germline CDR1 and CDR2: MNHEY and SVGEGT. The CDR3 region is CASTPGQGREQYV. The CDR3 nucleotides read TGTGCCAGCACCCCGGGACAGGGGCGGGAGCAGTACGTC.

The rearrangement links TRBV27 to TRBJ1-6; a weak D match, TRBD1 (6 bases). V dropped 2 bases and J dropped 1 base, with 15 bases sitting between them. Germline CDR1 MNHEY, CDR2 SMNVEV (reference sequence). The CDR3 runs to 18 residues. The CDR3 sequence is CASSLGRGAISYNSPLHF. In nucleotides, the CDR3 is TGTGCCAGCAGTTTAGGGAGGGGGGCTATTTCCTATAATTCACCCCTCCACTTT.

This clonotype was counted only a few times. The rearrangement joins TRBV23-1 to TRBJ2-2; no definite D call. TRBV23-1 is labeled an ORF, and its function is uncertain. This CDR3 has 15 residues. V lost 3 bases and J 1 base, leaving 9 bases between the germline ends. The CDR3 spells CASSQLDVNTGELFF. DNA for the CDR3: TGCGCCAGCAGTCAGTTGGACGTGAACACCGGGGAGCTGTTTTTT.

The table lists this clonotype with a few counts. The rearrangement uses TRBV19 and TRBJ2-3; 7 positions agree with TRBD2. Per the germline V gene, CDR1 is LNHDA and CDR2 is SQIVND (reference sequence). Trimming took 7 bases from V and 4 from J; bases not matched to a gene: 11. The CDR3 loop spans 15 amino acids. This CDR3 is CASKPTTSRADTQYF. For the CDR3, the DNA is TGTGCCAGTAAGCCTACGACTAGCCGTGCAGATACGCAGTATTTT.

Points on this clonotype: The junction does not match germline at one end; this may be a read error. This chain connects TRBV4-1 to TRBJ1-3; weak D call: TRBD1 (6 bases). Germline lookup yields CDR1 MGHRA and CDR2 YSYEKL. This CDR3 has 19 residues. The CDR3: CASSQEGGWRDVSGNTIYF. DNA of the CDR3: TGTGCCAGCAGCCAAGAAGGGGGTTGGAGGGATGTATCTGGAAACACCATATATTTT.

The chain joins TRBV5-5 to TRBJ1-5, with D possibly TRBD1 on 5 matching bases. The CDR3 runs to 15 residues. CDR1 is SGHKS and CDR2 is YYEKEE in the germline V gene (reference sequence). Trimming stripped 4 bases from V and 6 bases from J, with 17 bases between. CDR3 bases: TGTGCCAGCAGCCACGGGTCCCTGCAGGGTCAGCCCCAGCATTTT. Amino acid sequence: CASSHGSLQGQPQHF.

This clonotype was counted between two and nine times. V and J are TRBV28 and TRBJ2-7; weak D call: TRBD1 (6 bases). V was pared by 5 bases and J by 0 bases, with 14 bases between. Germline V lookup: CDR1 MDHEN, CDR2 SYDVKM. This CDR3 region has 15 residues. In DNA form, the CDR3 reads TGTGCCAGCAGTCTGACAGGCTCAAGCTCCTACGAGCAGTACGTC. This gives the protein CASSLTGSSSYEQYV.

This clonotype was observed a handful of times. The rearrangement joins TRBV6-6 to TRBJ2-3; 7 bases fit TRBD2. Germline V gene lookup returns CDR1 MNHNY and CDR2 SVGAGI (reference sequence). The CDR3 extends over 15 amino acids. V shed 1 base and J 1 base; nucleotides not matched to a gene: 2. In nucleotides, the CDR3 is TGTGCCAGCAGTTACTACCTAGCGGGCACAGATACGCAGTATTTT. Translated, it gives CASSYYLAGTDTQYF.

This clonotype was counted only a few times. The V and J genes are TRBV5-8 and TRBJ2-1; TRBD1 is a possible D gene (6 bases). V lost 3 bases and J lost 2, with 12 bases in between. CDR1 and CDR2 (germline): SGHTS, YDEGEE. The CDR3 is made up of 15 amino acids. Here the CDR3 DNA reads TGTGCCAGCAGCTCGTGGACAGAGCCCTACAATGAGCAGTTCTTC. Translating gives CASSSWTEPYNEQFF.

This clonotype was detected a few times. The chain joins TRBV11-3 to TRBJ2-1, with a possible D match to TRBD2 (6 bases). Trimming removed 1 base from V and 5 bases from J, with 15 bases in between. Germline V gives CDR1 SGHNT, CDR2 YENEEA. The CDR3 has 16 amino acids. The CDR3 nucleotides are TGTGCCAGCAGCTTAGGTTGGCGGGGACCTAACAATGAGCAGTTCTTC. It yields the protein CASSLGWRGPNNEQFF.

The chain combines TRBV24-1 with TRBJ2-1; the D is unclear. CDR1 and CDR2 from the germline V gene are KGHDR and SFDVKD. The CDR3 is made up of 16 amino acids. Trimming stripped 0 bases from V and 0 bases from J, with 8 bases between. The CDR3 loop reads CATSDLEGSSYNEQFF. For the CDR3, the DNA is TGTGCCACCAGTGATTTGGAAGGATCCTCCTACAATGAGCAGTTCTTC.

CDR3 DNA: TGTGCCAGCTGGCCCCCAGGGGGGGCGTTCTACAATGAGCAGTTCTTC. It yields the protein CASWPPGGAFYNEQFF. This rearrangement joins TRBV7-9 to TRBJ2-1, with D possibly called TRBD1 or TRBD2 (7 bases each). Trimming shortened V by 8 bases and J by 3 bases, and 20 bases separated the two germline ends. The CDR3 loop spans 16 amino acids. Germline CDR1 SEHNR, CDR2 FQNEAQ (reference sequence).

This clonotype has a count of ten or more. The chain employs TRBV11-3 and TRBJ2-1, with 7 positions matching TRBD1. In germline, CDR1 is SGHNT, CDR2 YENEEA. The CDR3 has 17 residues. Trimming took 4 bases from V and 0 from J; bases not matched to a gene: 9. Here the CDR3 reads CASSSRGGASSYNEQFF. The CDR3 DNA reads TGTGCCAGCAGCTCCCGAGGGGGCGCGAGCTCCTACAATGAGCAGTTCTTC.

This chain uses TRBV3-1 with TRBJ1-2; maybe TRBD1 (5 bases). The CDR3 is 17 residues long. Trimming took off 0 bases at V and 4 bases at J, with 18 bases between the two ends. CDR1 LGHDT and CDR2 YNNKEL come from the germline V gene (reference sequence). CDR3 sequence reads: CASSQDGLRAPRYGYTF. The DNA of the CDR3 is TGTGCCAGCAGCCAAGATGGCCTCAGGGCTCCCCGCTATGGCTACACCTTC.

The chain couples TRBV11-2 to TRBJ2-2; 9 bases fit TRBD1. CDR1 SGHAT and CDR2 FQNNGV come from the germline V gene. J lost 2 bases, V lost 4 bases, and 17 bases had no gene match. The CDR3 consists of 20 residues. DNA for the CDR3: TGTGCCAGCAGCTCCTGGGACAGGGCTCCCCTCCTTTTAAACACCGGGGAGCTGTTTTTT. It is translated as CASSSWDRAPLLLNTGELFF. The full variable domain, in which reference TRBV11-2 and TRBJ2-2 provide the parts outside the CDR3, is EAGVAQSPRYKIIEKRQSVAFWCNPISGHATLYWYQQILGQGPKLLIQFQNNGVVDDSQLPKDRFSAERLKGVDSTLKIQPAKLEDSAVYLCASSSWDRAPLLLNTGELFFGEGSRLTVL.

This clonotype was recorded a few times. The chain is built from TRBV4-1 and TRBJ1-2; D unresolved. Between the trimmed V and J ends, which lost 0 bases and 4 bases, there was a span of 9 bases. Germline-derived CDR1 and CDR2 are MGHRA and YSYEKL. CDR3 length: 14 amino acids. This CDR3 is CASSQDAILYGYTF. In DNA, the CDR3 is TGCGCCAGCAGCCAAGATGCCATTCTCTATGGCTACACCTTC.

The chain couples TRBV20-1 to TRBJ2-7, with D possibly matching TRBD1 (5 bases). The germline V gene encodes CDR1 DFQATT and CDR2 SNEGSKA (reference sequence). CDR3 length: 14 residues. Trimming pared 3 bases from V and 1 base from J, leaving 13 bases between. CDR3 protein: CSARGLGVSYEQYV. The CDR3 DNA follows: TGCAGTGCTAGGGGGCTAGGGGTTTCCTACGAGCAGTACGTC.

V usage is TRBV10-3 and J usage is TRBJ1-1, with a possible D match to TRBD1 (5 bases). Trimming left V 2 bases short and J 3 bases short, with 7 bases between. In germline, CDR1 is ENHRY, CDR2 SYGVKD. The CDR3 is 13 amino acids. The CDR3 region is CAISEGGDTEAFF. CDR3 sequence (DNA): TGTGCCATCAGTGAGGGGGGGGACACTGAAGCTTTCTTT.

The J gene is TRBJ1-1, the V gene TRBV5-1; a possible D gene is TRBD1 (5 bases). The CDR3 runs to 17 residues. V was cut by 5 bases and J by 5 bases, with 25 bases left in between. CDR1 is SGHRS and CDR2 is YFSETQ in the germline V gene. The CDR3, as DNA: TGCGCCAGCAGGATTTTGTTGCCTACCGGGGGAGGAACTGAAGCTTTCTTT. Amino acids: CASRILLPTGGGTEAFF.

This clonotype has just a few counts. This rearrangement joins TRBV2 to TRBJ2-3, with a weak D call TRBD2 (5 bases). V was pared by 7 bases and J by 1 base, with 21 bases between. Germline V gives CDR1 SNHLY, CDR2 FYNNEI. The CDR3 loop spans 17 amino acids. CDR3 DNA: TGTGCCAGCAACTTGAGGGCAGGCGTGTCTGGCACAGATACGCAGTATTTT. Its translation: CASNLRAGVSGTDTQYF.

This sequence joins TRBV12-5 and TRBJ2-2, with 7 bases that match TRBD2. The trim removed 6 bases at V and 2 bases at J, leaving 15 bases unmatched. The length of the CDR3 is 18 residues. Germline V gene lookup returns CDR1 LGHNT and CDR2 FRNRAP. CDR3 amino acids: CASGLELAYLNNTGELFF. CDR3 bases: TGTGCTAGTGGCCTCGAACTAGCGTACCTAAATAACACCGGGGAGCTGTTTTTT.